This TCR beta chain was recovered during a study of blood T cell repertoires in COVID-19. Study overall: The United States, Italy and Spain supplied acute and convalescent COVID-19 samples. PBMCs, B-cell-depleted T cells, or T cells provided the cDNA or gDNA that made up the material.

As handled by the study authors: Amplification with reference gene primers provided the estimates of nucleated cell counts. Method: immunoSEQ multiplex PCR; TCRdb's copy keeps in-frame clones and lacks some. The V and J calls and clone size were taken over from that table, and D and trimming were inferred from the DNA. This sample carries over 350,000 clones, 85% to 90% of them seen once, and the ten largest clones take over 4%. Germline V CDR1 and CDR2: SGHRS, YFSETQ. The CDR3 sequence is 15 residues long. V was clipped by 4 bases and J by 1 base, with 12 bases between them. Sequencing input: peripheral blood. The TCR was taken from a woman aged 30 to 39 with acute or convalescent COVID-19. This chain uses TRBV5-1 with TRBJ2-1; tentatively, D is TRBD2 (5 bases). The CDR3: CASSRTFPSYNEQFF. CDR3 DNA sequence: TGCGCCAGCAGCCGGACTTTTCCTTCCTACAATGAGCAGTTCTTC.